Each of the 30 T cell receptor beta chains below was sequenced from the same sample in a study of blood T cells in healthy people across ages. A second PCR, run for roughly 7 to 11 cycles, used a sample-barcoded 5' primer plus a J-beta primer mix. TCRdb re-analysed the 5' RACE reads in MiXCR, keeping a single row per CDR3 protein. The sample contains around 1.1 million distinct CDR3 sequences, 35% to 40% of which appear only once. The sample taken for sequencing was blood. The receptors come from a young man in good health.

The DNA for the CDR3 is TGTGCCAGCTCTCCCAGCGGGGGGCCCCAAGAGACCCAGTACTTC. Translation: CASSPSGGPQETQYF. V is TRBV9 and J is TRBJ2-5; 9 nucleotides match TRBD2. The CDR3 runs to 15 residues. Losses at the gene ends were 7 bases for V and 1 base for J; bases not matched to a gene: 8. Germline values: CDR1 SGDLS, CDR2 YYNGEE. The whole variable domain, remainder taken from reference TRBV9 and TRBJ2-5, is DSGVTQTPKHLITATGQRVTLRCSPRSGDLSVYWYQQSLDQGLQFLIQYYNGEERAKGNILERFSAQQFPDLHSELNLSSLELGDSALYFCASSPSGGPQETQYFGPGTRLLVL.

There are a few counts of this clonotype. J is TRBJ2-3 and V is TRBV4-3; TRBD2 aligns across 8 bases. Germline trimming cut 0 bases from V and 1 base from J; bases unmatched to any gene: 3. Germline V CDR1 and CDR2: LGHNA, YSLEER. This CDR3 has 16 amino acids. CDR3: CASSQDSGAGTDTQYF. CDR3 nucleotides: TGCGCCAGCAGCCAAGATAGCGGGGCAGGCACAGATACGCAGTATTTT.

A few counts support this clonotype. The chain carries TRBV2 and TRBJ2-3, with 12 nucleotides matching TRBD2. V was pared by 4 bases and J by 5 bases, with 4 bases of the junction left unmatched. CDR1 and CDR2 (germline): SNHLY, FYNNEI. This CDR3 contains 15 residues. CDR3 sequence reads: CASSGTSGDGDTQYF. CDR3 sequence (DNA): TGTGCCAGCAGTGGGACTAGCGGGGATGGAGATACGCAGTATTTT.

The CDR3 sequence is CSTQGGAEAFF. CDR3 bases: TGCAGCACCCAGGGGGGGGCTGAAGCTTTCTTT. The V and J genes are TRBV29-1 and TRBJ1-1; 7 bases are a match to TRBD1. The CDR3 extends over 11 amino acids. Germline lookup yields CDR1 SQVTM and CDR2 ANQGSEA. V trimming: 8 bases; J trimming: 6 bases; junction bases outside the gene matches: 6.

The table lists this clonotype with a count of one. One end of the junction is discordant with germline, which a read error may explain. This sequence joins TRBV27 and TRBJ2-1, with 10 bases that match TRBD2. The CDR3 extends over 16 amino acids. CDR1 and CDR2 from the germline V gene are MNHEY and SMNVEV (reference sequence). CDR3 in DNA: TGTGTCAGCAGGGATCTAGTAGCGGGGGGCCTCAATGAGCAGTTCTTC. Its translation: CVSRDLVAGGLNEQFF.

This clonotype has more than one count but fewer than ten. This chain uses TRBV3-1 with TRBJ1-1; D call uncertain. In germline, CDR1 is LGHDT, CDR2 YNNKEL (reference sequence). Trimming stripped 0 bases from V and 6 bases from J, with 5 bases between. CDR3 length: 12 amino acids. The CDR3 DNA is TGTGCCAGCAGCCAAGAAGTGTCTGAAGCTTTCTTT. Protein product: CASSQEVSEAFF. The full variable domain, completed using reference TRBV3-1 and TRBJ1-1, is DTAVSQTPKYLVTQMGNDKSIKCEQNLGHDTMYWYKQDSKKFLKIMFSYNNKELIINETVPNRFSPKSPDKAHLNLHINSLELGDSAVYFCASSQEVSEAFFGQGTRLTVV.

CDR3: CASSENEGAVSPLHF. Written as DNA, the CDR3 is TGTGCCAGCAGTGAAAATGAGGGGGCGGTTTCACCCCTCCACTTT. J is TRBJ1-6 and V is TRBV25-1, with TRBD1 matching 7 bases. The CDR3 covers 15 residues. The junction had 7 bases not matched to a gene; V was cut back by 2 bases and J by 9 bases. Germline loops: CDR1 MGHDK, CDR2 SYGVNS.

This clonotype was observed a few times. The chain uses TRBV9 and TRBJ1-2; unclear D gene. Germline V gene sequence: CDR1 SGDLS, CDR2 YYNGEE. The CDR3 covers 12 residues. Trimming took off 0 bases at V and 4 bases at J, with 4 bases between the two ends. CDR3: CASSVGLYGYTF. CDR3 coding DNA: TGTGCCAGCAGCGTAGGCCTCTATGGCTACACCTTC.

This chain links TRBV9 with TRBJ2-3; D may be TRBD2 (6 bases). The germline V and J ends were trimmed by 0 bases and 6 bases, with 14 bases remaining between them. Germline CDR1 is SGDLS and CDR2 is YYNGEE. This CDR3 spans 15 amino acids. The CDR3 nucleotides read TGTGCCAGCAGCGTAGAGGGACTCCGAGAGGATACGCAGTATTTT. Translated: CASSVEGLREDTQYF.

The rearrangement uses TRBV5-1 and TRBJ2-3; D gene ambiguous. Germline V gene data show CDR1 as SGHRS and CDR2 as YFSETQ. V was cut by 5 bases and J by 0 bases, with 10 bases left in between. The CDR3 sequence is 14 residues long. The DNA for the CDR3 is TGCGCCAGCAGAGGGTTGTGGAGCACAGATACGCAGTATTTT. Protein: CASRGLWSTDTQYF.

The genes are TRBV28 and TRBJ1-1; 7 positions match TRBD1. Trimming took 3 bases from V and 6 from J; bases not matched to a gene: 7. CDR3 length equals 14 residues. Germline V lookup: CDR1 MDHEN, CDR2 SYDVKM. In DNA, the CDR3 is TGTGCCAGCAGTTTTACAGGGGTGGGAGCTGAAGCTTTCTTT. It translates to CASSFTGVGAEAFF. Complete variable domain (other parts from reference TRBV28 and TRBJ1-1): DVKVTQSSRYLVKRTGEKVFLECVQDMDHENMFWYRQDPGLGLRLIYFSYDVKMKEKGDIPEGYSVSREKKERFSLILESASTNQTSMYLCASSFTGVGAEAFFGQGTRLTVV.

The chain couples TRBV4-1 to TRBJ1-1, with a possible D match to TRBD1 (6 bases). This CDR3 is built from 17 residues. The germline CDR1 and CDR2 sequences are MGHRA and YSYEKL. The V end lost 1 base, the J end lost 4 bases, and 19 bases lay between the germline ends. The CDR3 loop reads CASSQVNLGVRGTEAFF. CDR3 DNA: TGCGCCAGCAGCCAAGTTAATCTGGGGGTCAGGGGCACTGAAGCTTTCTTT.

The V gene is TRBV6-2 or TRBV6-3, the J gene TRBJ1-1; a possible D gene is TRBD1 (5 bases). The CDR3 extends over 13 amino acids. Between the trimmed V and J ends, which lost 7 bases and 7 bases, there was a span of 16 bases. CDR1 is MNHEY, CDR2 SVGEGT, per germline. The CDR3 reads CASTGHGLVEAFF. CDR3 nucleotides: TGTGCCAGCACAGGACACGGGTTGGTTGAAGCTTTCTTT.

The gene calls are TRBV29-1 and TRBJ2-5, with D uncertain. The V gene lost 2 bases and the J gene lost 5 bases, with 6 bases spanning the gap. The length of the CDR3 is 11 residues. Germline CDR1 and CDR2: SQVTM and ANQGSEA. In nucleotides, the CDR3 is TGCAGCGTTGAACTTGGGGAGACCCAGTACTTC. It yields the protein CSVELGETQYF.

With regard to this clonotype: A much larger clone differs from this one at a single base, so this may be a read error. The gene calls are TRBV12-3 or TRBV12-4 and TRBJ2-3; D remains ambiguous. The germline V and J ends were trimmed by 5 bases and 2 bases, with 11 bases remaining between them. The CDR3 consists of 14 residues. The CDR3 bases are TGTGCCAGCAGTCTTCGACAAAACACAGATACGCAGTATTTT. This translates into CASSLRQNTDTQYF.

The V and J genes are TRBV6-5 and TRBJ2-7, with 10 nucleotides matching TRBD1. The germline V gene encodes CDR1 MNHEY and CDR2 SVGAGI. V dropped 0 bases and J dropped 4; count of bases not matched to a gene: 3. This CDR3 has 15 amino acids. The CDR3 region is CASSYSGGQGYEQYF. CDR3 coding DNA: TGTGCCAGCAGTTACTCGGGGGGACAGGGGTACGAGCAGTACTTC.

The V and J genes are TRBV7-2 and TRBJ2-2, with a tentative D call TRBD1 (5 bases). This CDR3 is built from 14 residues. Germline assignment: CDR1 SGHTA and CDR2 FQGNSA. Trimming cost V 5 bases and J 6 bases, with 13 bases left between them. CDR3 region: CASSRSRTPGELFF. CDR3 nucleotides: TGTGCCAGCAGCCGTAGCAGGACACCCGGGGAGCTGTTTTTT.

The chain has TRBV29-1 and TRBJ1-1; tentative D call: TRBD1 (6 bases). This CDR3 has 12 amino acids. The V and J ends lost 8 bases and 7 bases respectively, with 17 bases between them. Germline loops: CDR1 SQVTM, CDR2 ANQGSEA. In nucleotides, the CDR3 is TGCAGCTCTGAACAGGGAATCGGTGAAGCTTTCTTT. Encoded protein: CSSEQGIGEAFF.

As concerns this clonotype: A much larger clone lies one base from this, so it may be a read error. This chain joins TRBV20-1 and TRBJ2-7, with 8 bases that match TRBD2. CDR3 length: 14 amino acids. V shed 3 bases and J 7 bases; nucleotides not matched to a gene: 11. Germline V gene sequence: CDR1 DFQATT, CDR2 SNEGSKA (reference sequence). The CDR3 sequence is CSARVAGGANEQYF. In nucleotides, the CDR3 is TGCAGTGCTAGGGTAGCCGGGGGGGCCAATGAGCAGTACTTC.

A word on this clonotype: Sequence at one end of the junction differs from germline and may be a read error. The CDR3 here is CASSQGLGNSEAFF. The CDR3 coding sequence is TGTGCCAGCAGCCAAGGACTGGGGAACAGTGAAGCTTTCTTT. The chain has TRBV3-1 and TRBJ1-1, with D unclear. CDR1 LGHDT and CDR2 YNNKEL come from the germline V gene (reference sequence). The CDR3 covers 14 residues.

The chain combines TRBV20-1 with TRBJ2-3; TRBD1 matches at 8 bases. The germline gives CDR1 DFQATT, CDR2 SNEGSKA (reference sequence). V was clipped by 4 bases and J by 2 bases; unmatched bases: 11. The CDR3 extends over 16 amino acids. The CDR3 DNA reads TGCAGTGCTACCCCGCTCCGGACAGGGAACACAGATACGCAGTATTTT. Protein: CSATPLRTGNTDTQYF.

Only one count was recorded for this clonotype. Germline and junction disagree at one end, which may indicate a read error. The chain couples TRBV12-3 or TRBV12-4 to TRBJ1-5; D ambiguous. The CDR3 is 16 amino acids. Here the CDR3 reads CVSSPDGNFNNQPQHF. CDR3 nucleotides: TGTGTCAGCAGTCCAGATGGAAACTTCAACAATCAGCCCCAGCATTTT.

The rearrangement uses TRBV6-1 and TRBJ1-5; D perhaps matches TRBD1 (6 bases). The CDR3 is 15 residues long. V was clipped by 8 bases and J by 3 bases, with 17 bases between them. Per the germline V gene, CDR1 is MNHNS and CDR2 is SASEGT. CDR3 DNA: TGTGCCAGCTCATCCAACCGGGACAACAATCAGCCCCAGCATTTT. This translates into CASSSNRDNNQPQHF.

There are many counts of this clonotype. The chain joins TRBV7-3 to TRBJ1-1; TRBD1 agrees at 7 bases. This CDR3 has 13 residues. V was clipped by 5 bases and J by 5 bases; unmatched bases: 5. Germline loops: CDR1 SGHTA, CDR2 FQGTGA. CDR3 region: CASSNLDRTEAFF. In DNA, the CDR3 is TGTGCCAGCAGCAACTTGGACAGGACTGAAGCTTTCTTT.

CDR3 loop: CASSFSTEYGYTF. CDR3 coding DNA: TGTGCCAGCAGTTTCTCCACAGAGTATGGCTACACCTTC. The rearrangement uses TRBV27 and TRBJ1-2; D gene unclear. This CDR3 has 13 residues. V was trimmed by 3 bases and J by 5 bases, leaving 10 bases between them. Germline V gives CDR1 MNHEY, CDR2 SMNVEV (reference sequence).

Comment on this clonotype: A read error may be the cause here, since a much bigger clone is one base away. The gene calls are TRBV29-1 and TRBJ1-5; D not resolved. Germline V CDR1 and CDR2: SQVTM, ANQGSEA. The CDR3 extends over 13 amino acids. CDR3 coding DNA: TGCAGCGTTGGGGAAGATAGCAATCAGCCCCGGCATTTT. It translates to CSVGEDSNQPRHF.

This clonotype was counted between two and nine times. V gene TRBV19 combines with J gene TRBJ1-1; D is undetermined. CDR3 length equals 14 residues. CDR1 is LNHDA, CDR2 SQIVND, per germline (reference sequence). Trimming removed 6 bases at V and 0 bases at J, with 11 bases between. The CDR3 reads CASSSDGLNTEAFF. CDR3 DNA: TGTGCCAGTAGCAGCGATGGCTTGAACACTGAAGCTTTCTTT.

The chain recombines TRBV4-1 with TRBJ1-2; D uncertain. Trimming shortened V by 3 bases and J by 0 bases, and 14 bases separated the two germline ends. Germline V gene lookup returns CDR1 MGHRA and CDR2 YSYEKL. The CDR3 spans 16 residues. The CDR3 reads CASSQVTDPSNYGYTF. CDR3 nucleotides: TGCGCCAGCAGCCAGGTTACAGATCCCTCTAACTATGGCTACACCTTC.

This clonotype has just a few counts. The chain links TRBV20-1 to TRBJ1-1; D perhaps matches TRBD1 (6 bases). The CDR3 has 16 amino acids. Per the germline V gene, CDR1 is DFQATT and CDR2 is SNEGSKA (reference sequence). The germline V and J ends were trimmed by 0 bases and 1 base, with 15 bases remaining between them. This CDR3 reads CSARDDGGAPNTEAFF. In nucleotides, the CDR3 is TGCAGTGCTAGAGATGACGGGGGCGCACCGAACACTGAAGCTTTCTTT.

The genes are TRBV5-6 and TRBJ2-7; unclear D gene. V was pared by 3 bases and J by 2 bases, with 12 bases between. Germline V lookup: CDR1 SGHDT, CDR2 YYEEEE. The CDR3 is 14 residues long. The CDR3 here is CASSSRALPYEQYF. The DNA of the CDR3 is TGTGCCAGCAGCTCAAGGGCGCTCCCCTACGAGCAGTACTTC.